This TCR beta chain was obtained from a study of vaccination effects on CD4 cells after COVID-19. On the study more broadly: Antigen-specific CD4+ T cell clonotypes were called by their expansion after viral peptide-pool culture in ViraFEST. The culture medium for 1.5 million to 2 million PBMC per well included approximately 10 IU/ml IL-2 and 8.5 to 10 ug/ml peptides.

The CDR3 has 14 amino acids. Trimming removed 4 bases at V and 8 bases at J, with 15 bases between. Germline CDR1 and CDR2: SNHLY and FYNNEI. The protocol was immunoSEQ multiplex PCR, while the TCRdb copy is restricted to in-frame clones and leaves out a portion. Found here are under 60,000 clones, roughly three fifths of them singletons; the top ten hold 4.5% to 6%. In the case of this clone: Its antigen remains unidentified.

Culture proceeded for 10 days, and CD4+ T cells were then isolated. The sequence was obtained from a human donor who received a COVID-19 vaccine. Source: CD4+ T cells from PBMCs cultured without peptide, taken before COVID-19 vaccination. The rearrangement uses TRBV2 and TRBJ2-1; TRBD1 might be the D (7 bases). The CDR3 reads CASSVGGGIDEQFF. The CDR3 bases are TGTGCCAGCAGTGTAGGAGGGGGCATCGATGAGCAGTTCTTC.